This T cell receptor (beta chain) was profiled in a study of T-cell memory formation after mild COVID-19. Constant-segment primers and 5'RACE yielded cDNA libraries for TCR alpha and TCR beta, each carrying sample barcodes and UMIs. TCRdb recomputed calls from the 5' RACE reads with MiXCR, one row per CDR3 protein. The sample yields about 150,000 distinct CDR3 sequences, roughly 28% seen once. In the case of this clonotype: Its target is not known.

Findings and limits, study-wide: Contracting clones from day 15 to 85 had balanced CD4/CD8; later expanders favoured CD4+. Prior to infection, memory already included some responding clones, suggesting cross-reactive memory joined.

The source material was PBMCs or a T cell subset sorted from them (not recorded which). This TCR was sampled from an adult woman who had mild COVID-19 (a few samples of this study predate the infection). Cell type and time point are not known.

CDR3 sequence reads: CASSYSINQPQHF. In DNA, the CDR3 is TGTGCCAGCAGTTACAGTATCAATCAGCCCCAGCATTTT. This chain joins TRBV6-5 and TRBJ1-5; D not resolved. V lost 2 bases to trimming and J lost 3 bases, with 5 bases between them. The CDR3 runs 13 residues. Germline-derived CDR1 and CDR2 are MNHEY and SVGAGI.